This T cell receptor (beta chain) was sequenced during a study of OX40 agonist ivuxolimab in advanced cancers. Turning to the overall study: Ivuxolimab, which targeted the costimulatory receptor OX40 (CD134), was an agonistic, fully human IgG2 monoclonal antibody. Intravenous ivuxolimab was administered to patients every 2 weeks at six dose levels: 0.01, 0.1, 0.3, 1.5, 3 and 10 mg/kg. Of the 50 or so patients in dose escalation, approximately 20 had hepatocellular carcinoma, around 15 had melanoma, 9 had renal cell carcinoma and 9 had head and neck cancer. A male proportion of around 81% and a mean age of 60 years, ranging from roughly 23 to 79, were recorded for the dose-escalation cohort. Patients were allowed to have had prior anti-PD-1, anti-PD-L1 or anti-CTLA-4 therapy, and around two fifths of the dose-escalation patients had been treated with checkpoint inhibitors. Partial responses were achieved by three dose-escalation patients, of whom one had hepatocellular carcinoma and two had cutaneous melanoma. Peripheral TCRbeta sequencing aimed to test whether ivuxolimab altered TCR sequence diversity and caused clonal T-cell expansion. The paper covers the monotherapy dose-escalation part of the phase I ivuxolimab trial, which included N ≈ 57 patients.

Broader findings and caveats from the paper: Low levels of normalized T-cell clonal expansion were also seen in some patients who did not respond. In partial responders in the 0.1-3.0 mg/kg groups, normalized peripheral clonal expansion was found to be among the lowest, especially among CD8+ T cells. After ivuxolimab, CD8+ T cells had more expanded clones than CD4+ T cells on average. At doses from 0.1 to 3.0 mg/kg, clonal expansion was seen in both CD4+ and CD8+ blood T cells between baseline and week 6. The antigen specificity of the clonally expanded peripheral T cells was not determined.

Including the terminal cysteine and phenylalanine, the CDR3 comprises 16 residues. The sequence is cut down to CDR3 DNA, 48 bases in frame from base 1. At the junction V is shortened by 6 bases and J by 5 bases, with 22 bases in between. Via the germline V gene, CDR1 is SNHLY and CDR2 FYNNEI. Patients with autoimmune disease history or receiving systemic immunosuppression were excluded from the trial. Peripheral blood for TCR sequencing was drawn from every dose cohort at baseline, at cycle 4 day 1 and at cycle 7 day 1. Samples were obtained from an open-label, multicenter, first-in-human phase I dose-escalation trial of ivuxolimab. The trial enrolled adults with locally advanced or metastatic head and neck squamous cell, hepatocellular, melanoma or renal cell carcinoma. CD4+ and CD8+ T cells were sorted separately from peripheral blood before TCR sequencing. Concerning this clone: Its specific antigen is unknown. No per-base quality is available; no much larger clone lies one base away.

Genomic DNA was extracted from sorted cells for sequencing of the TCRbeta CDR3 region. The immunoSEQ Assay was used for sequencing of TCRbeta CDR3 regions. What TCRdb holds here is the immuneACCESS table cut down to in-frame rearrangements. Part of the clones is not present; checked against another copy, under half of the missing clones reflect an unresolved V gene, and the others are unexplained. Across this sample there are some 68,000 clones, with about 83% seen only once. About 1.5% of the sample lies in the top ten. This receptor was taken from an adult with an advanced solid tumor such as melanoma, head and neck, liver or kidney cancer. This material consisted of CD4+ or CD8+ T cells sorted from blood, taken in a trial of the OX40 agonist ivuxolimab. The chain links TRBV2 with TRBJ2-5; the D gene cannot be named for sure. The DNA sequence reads TGTGCCAGCAGGGGCCGTCCAGGATCCCTTTCGGAGACCCAGTACTTC. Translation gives CASRGRPGSLSETQYF.